A selection of T cell receptor beta chains follows, all from one sample in a study of cytotoxic CD8 clonotypes in ibrutinib-treated CLL. Data came from immunoSEQ multiplex PCR; TCRdb stores just in-frame clones and leaves some out. This table has roughly 110,000 clones, approximately 56% appearing once. The input for sequencing was PBMCs, taken after 24 months of ibrutinib treatment. These receptors were collected from a human donor with chronic lymphocytic leukemia. Both conserved end residues are part of each CDR3. A D gene is named only where the DNA matches it firmly. Size is stated for part of the rows, as once, few or many counts, or as a class when the clone is expanded.

>NA|TRBJ1-1|once|TRBV6-5
TGTGCCAGCAGTACACCCCCGAACACTGAAGCTTTCTTT
CASSTPPNTEAFF
>NA|TRBJ2-7|NA|TRBV30
TGTGCCTGGAACATATTACGGGGGGCCCACGAGCAGTACTTC
CAWNILRGAHEQYF
>TRBD1|TRBJ1-1|NA|TRBV6-5
TGTGCCAGCAGCGGACAGGGAGAAGCTTTCTTT
CASSGQGEAFF
>NA|TRBJ1-2|NA|TRBV29-1
TGCAGCGTTGAAGGCCAGACATACCATGGCTACACCTTC
CSVEGQTYHGYTF
>NA|TRBJ2-3|NA|TRBV5-1
TGCGCCAGCAGCTTGGACCAGAGTAGCACAGATACGCAGTATTTT
CASSLDQSSTDTQYF
>NA|TRBJ2-2|NA|TRBV18
TGTGCCAGCCAGGCGCAGGGCAAGAAGGAAGGCGGGGAGCTGTTTTTT
CASQAQGKKEGGELFF
>NA|TRBJ2-7|NA|TRBV14
TGTGCCAGCAGCCAAGTAGGGTTTGGGGAGCAGTACTTC
CASSQVGFGEQYF
>NA|TRBJ2-5|NA|TRBV18
TGTGCCAGCTCACTCAACGAGGGATTGGAGACCCAGTACTTC
CASSLNEGLETQYF
>NA|TRBJ2-7|NA|TRBV5-1
TGCGCCAGCAGCCTCCAGGGATCGCTGGACGAGCAGTACTTC
CASSLQGSLDEQYF
>NA|TRBJ1-1|NA|TRBV7-9
TGTGCCAGCAGCCGCGCGGCGAACACTGAAGCTTTCTTT
CASSRAANTEAFF
>NA|TRBJ2-3|few|TRBV5-1
TGCGCCAGCAGCACCGACGGTGCTAGCACAGATACGCAGTATTTT
CASSTDGASTDTQYF
>NA|TRBJ2-1|NA|TRBV6-6
TGTGCCAGCATGGGGGACCGGAATGATGAGCAGTTCTTC
CASMGDRNDEQFF
>NA|TRBJ2-1|NA|TRBV30
TGTGCCTGGAGTGGGACTACCTACAATGAGCAGTTCTTC
CAWSGTTYNEQFF
>TRBD1|TRBJ1-5|NA|TRBV25-1
TGTGCCAGCAGTGATTCAACAGGGGATGGTCAGCCCCAGCATTTT
CASSDSTGDGQPQHF
>NA|TRBJ2-7|NA|TRBV5-1
TGCGCCAGCAGCTTGAACGAGCAGTACTTC
CASSLNEQYF
>NA|TRBJ1-2|NA|TRBV4-3
TGCGCCAGCAGCCAGATGATTGGGGGCGAATATGGCTACACCTTC
CASSQMIGGEYGYTF
>NA|TRBJ1-1|NA|TRBV10-1
TGCGCCAGCAGTGAGACAGAGACTGAAGCTTTCTTT
CASSETETEAFF
>NA|TRBJ2-7|few|TRBV9
TGTGCCAGCAGCCTTCGGACTCGGGACGAGCAGTACTTC
CASSLRTRDEQYF
>NA|TRBJ1-6|few|TRBV30
TGTGCTTTTTTGTGGCAGGGGCGCTATCCCCTCCACTTT
CAFLWQGRYPLHF
>TRBD1|TRBJ1-6|NA|TRBV27
TGTGCCAGCAGTTTAGGACAGGGGGCCGGTCTACCGGCACCCCTCCACTTT
CASSLGQGAGLPAPLHF